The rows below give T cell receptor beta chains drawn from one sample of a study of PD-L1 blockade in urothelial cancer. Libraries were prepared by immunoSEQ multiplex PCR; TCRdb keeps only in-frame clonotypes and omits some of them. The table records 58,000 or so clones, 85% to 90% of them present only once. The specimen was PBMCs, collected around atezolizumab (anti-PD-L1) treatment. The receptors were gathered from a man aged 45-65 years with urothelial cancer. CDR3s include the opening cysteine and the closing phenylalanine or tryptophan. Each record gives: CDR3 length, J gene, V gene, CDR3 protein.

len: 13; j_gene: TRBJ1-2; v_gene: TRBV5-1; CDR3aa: CASSSRDAYGYTF
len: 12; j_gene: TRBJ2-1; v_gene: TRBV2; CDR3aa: CASHGNGNEQFF
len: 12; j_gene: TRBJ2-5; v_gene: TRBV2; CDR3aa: CASSAGGQAQYF
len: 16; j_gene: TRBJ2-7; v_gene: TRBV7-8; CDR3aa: CASSLLQTSGSNGQYF
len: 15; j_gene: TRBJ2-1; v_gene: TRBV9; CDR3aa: CASSLRWGDSGEQFF
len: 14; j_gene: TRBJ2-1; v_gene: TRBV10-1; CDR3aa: CASSDLANYNEQFF
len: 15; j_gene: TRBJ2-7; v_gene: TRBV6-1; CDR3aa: CASSAGGHSSYEQYF
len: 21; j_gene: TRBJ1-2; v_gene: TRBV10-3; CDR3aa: CAISEPADYPFIDVTNYGYTF
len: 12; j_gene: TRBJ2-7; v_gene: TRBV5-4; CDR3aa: CASSFQGYEQYF
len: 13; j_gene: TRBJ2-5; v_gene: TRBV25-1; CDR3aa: CATNRGVGKTQYF
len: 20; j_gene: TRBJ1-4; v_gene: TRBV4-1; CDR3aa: CASSRPGGGGRRSTNEKLFF
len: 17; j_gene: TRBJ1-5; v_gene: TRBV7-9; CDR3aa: CASSLGAGGSGNQPQHF
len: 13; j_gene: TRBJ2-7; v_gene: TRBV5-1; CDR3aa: CASSFRRGDEQYF
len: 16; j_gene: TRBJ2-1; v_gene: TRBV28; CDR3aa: CASSPSLAGSYNEQFF
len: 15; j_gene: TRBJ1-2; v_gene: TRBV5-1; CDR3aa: CASSLTDRVNYGYTF
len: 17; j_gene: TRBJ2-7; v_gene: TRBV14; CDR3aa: CASSQDRIGGKRYEQYF
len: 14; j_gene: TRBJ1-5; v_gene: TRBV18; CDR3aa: CASSMQGGNQPQHF
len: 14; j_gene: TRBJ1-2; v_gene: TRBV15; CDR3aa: CATSRDHSGVGYTF
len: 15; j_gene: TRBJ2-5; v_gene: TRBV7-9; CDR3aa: CASSLGLAVQETQYF
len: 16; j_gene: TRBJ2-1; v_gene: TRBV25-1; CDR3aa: CASSEYGRDYYNEQFF
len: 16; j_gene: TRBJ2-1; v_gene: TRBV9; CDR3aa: CASSPLAGGPYNEQFF
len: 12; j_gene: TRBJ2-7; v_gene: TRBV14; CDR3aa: CASSQGTSSKYF
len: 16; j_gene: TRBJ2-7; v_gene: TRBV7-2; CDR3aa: CASSLQLAGGKSEQYF
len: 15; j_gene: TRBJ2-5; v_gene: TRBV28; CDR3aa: CASRAGLAGGETQYF
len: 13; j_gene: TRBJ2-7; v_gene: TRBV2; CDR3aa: CASTRDREREQYF
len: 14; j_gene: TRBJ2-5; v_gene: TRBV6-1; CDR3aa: CASSREPLQETQYF
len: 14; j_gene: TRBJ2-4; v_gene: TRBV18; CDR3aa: CASSPSGTANIQYF
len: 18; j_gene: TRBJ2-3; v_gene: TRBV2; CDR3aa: CASIDRTSGRESTDTQYF
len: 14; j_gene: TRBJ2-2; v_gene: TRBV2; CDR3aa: CASSADRNTGELFF
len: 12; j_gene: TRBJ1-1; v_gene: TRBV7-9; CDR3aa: CASSPGQGKAFF
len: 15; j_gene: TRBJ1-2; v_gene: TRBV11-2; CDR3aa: CASSLEGTGFGGYTF
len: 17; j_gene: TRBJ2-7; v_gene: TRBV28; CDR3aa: CASSSYETELEPYEQYF
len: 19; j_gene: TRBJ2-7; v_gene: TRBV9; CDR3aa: CASSAGTSGRRLSSYEQYF
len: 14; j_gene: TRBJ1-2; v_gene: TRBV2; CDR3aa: CASRESGTGFGYTF
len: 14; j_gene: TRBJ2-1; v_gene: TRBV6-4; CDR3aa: CASSRQGSDNEQFF
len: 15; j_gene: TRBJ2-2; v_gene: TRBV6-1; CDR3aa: CASSGWTSGTRELFF
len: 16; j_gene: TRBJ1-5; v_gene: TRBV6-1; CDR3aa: CASSESGNTGFQPQHF
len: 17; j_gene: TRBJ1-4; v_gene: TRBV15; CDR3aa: CATSRDRPGKRGEKLFF
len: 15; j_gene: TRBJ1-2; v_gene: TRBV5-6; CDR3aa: CASSPGTGGIYGYTF
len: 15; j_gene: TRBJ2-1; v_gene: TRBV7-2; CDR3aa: CASSFSGSFYNEQFF
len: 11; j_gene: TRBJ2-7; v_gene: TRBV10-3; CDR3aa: CATGSGYEQYF
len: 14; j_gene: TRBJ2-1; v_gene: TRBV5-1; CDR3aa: CASSERTGGNEQFF
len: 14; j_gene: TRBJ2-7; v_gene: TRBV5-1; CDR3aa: CASRPWTGPGEQYF
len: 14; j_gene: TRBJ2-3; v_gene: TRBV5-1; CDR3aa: CASSLGTRTDTQYF
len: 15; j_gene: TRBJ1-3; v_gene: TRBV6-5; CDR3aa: CASSIQGMGGNTIYF
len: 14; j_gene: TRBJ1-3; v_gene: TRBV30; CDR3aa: CAWGDTDSGNTIYF